These 8 T cell receptor beta chains originate from one sample sequenced in a study of blood T cells in healthy people across ages. Together with a sample-barcoded 5' primer, a J-beta primer mix was included in a second PCR lasting about 6 to 12 cycles. TCRdb independently ran MiXCR on the 5' RACE reads; one entry per CDR3 protein. Of around 1.5 million distinct CDR3 sequences in the sample, approximately 42% were seen once. Sequencing input: blood. All receptors come from a young woman in good health.

This clonotype was detected only a few times. V is TRBV4-1 and J is TRBJ1-2; D unresolved. Germline V gene data show CDR1 as MGHRA and CDR2 as YSYEKL. The V and J ends lost 0 bases and 0 bases respectively, with 8 bases between them. The CDR3 is made up of 15 amino acids. DNA for the CDR3: TGCGCCAGCAGCCAAGAGAGGGAAGCTAACTATGGCTACACCTTC. This gives the protein CASSQEREANYGYTF.

The CDR3 sequence is CASSPGQGRGGAFF. In DNA, the CDR3 is TGTGCCAGCAGCCCAGGACAGGGGCGTGGGGGAGCTTTCTTT. The chain couples TRBV3-1 to TRBJ1-1; 9 nucleotides agree with TRBD1. V shed 4 bases and J 10 bases; nucleotides not matched to a gene: 10. The germline gives CDR1 LGHDT, CDR2 YNNKEL (reference sequence). The CDR3 extends over 14 amino acids.

The V gene is TRBV6-5, the J gene TRBJ1-4, with TRBD1 matching 9 bases. J was trimmed by 7 bases and V by 5 bases; bases with no gene match: 5. Germline V CDR1 and CDR2: MNHEY, SVGAGI. This CDR3 spans 14 amino acids. CDR3 sequence (DNA): TGTGCCAGCAGTGGGACAGGGCGTCGTGAAAAACTGTTTTTT. This encodes CASSGTGRREKLFF.

The gene calls are TRBV5-5 and TRBJ1-1; D not resolved. CDR1 SGHKS and CDR2 YYEKEE come from the germline V gene (reference sequence). The CDR3 contains 14 residues. Trimming removed 2 bases from V and 3 bases from J, with 11 bases in between. CDR3 loop: CASSLAIWDTEAFF. The CDR3 DNA follows: TGTGCCAGCAGCTTAGCAATCTGGGACACTGAAGCTTTCTTT.

The table lists this clonotype with a few counts. The chain employs TRBV19 and TRBJ2-7; a weak D match, TRBD1 (7 bases). The CDR3 loop spans 14 amino acids. The V gene's germline CDR1 is LNHDA and CDR2 SQIVND (reference sequence). V lost 9 bases and J lost 0, with 15 bases in between. The DNA of the CDR3 is TGTGCCAGCAGGCGGGACAGAAGCTCCTACGAGCAGTACTTC. Encoded protein: CASRRDRSSYEQYF.

The chain employs TRBV10-3 and TRBJ2-7, with a possible D match to TRBD1 (6 bases). The CDR3 covers 13 residues. The germline gives CDR1 ENHRY, CDR2 SYGVKD. V lost 2 bases to trimming and J lost 5 bases, with 10 bases between them. In DNA form, the CDR3 reads TGTGCCATCAGTGAGACAGGGTTCAACGAGCAGTACTTC. It yields the protein CAISETGFNEQYF.

This clonotype was seen a few times. V usage is TRBV29-1 and J usage is TRBJ2-5, with 10 nucleotides matching TRBD2. The assigned J gene may be wrong: the sequence end matches TRBJ2-7 better. Looked up from germline, CDR1 is SQVTM and CDR2 is ANQGSEA. The CDR3 covers 13 residues. This CDR3 is CSVKGTSVYEQYF. CDR3 nucleotide sequence: TGCAGCGTTAAAGGGACTAGCGTTTACGAGCAGTACTTC.

V usage is TRBV3-1 and J usage is TRBJ1-2, with a possible D match to TRBD1 (5 bases). Deletions cut 0 bases from V and 10 bases from J, with 12 bases between. The CDR3 length is 13 residues. The germline V gene encodes CDR1 LGHDT and CDR2 YNNKEL (reference sequence). The CDR3 DNA reads TGTGCCAGCAGCCAAGATCGAAGGGGCGTCTACACCTTC. Translated, it gives CASSQDRRGVYTF.